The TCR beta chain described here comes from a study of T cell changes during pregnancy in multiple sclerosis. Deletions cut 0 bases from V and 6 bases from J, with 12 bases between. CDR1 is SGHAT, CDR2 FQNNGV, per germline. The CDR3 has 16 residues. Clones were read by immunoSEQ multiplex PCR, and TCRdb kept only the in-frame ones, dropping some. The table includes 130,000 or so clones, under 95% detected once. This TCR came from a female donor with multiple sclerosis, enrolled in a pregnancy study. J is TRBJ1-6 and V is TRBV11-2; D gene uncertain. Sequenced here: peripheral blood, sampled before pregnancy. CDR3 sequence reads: CASSLDRPSGNSPLHF. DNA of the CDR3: TGTGCCAGCAGCTTAGACAGGCCCAGTGGTAATTCACCCCTCCACTTT.